What follows are 2 T cell receptor beta chains derived from one specimen sequenced in a study of blood T cells in healthy people across ages. Primers used in a second PCR of about 6 to 12 cycles were a sample-barcoded 5' primer and a J-beta primer mix. TCRdb ran MiXCR on the 5' RACE reads and lists one entry per CDR3 protein. This sample has roughly 410,000 distinct CDR3 sequences, with 45% to 60% found just once. The sample consisted of blood. These receptors came from a man in his sixties in good health.

V and J are TRBV5-1 and TRBJ2-3, with D maybe TRBD1 (6 bases). The CDR3 length is 14 residues. V lost 4 bases, J lost 4 bases, and 13 bases lay in between. CDR1 SGHRS and CDR2 YFSETQ come from the germline V gene. Here the CDR3 reads CASSAYRDSDTQYF. The CDR3 DNA reads as TGCGCCAGCAGCGCATACAGGGATTCAGATACGCAGTATTTT.

V is TRBV11-2 and J is TRBJ2-3; D is unresolved. This CDR3 comprises 13 residues. V gave up 5 bases and J gave up 0 bases, with 6 bases separating them. The V gene's germline CDR1 is SGHAT and CDR2 FQNNGV. The CDR3 reads CASSPVSTDTQYF. CDR3 DNA sequence: TGTGCCAGCAGCCCCGTTAGCACAGATACGCAGTATTTT. Full variable domain (outside the CDR3, taken from reference TRBV11-2 and TRBJ2-3): EAGVAQSPRYKIIEKRQSVAFWCNPISGHATLYWYQQILGQGPKLLIQFQNNGVVDDSQLPKDRFSAERLKGVDSTLKIQPAKLEDSAVYLCASSPVSTDTQYFGPGTRLTVL.